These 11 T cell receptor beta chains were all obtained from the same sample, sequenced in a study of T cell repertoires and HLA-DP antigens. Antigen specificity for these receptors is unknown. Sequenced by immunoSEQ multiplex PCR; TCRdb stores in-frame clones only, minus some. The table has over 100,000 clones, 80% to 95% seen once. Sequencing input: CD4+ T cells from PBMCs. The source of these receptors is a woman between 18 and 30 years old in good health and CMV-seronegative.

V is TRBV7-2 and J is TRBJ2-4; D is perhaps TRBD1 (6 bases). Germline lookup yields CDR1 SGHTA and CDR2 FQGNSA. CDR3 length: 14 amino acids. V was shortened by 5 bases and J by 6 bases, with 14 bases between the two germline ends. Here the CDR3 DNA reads TGTGCCAGCAGCCTGGGACACGGCGTAAACATTCAGTACTTC. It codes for CASSLGHGVNIQYF. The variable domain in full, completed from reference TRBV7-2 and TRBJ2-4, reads GAGVSQSPSNKVTEKGKDVELRCDPISGHTALYWYRQSLGQGLEFLIYFQGNSAPDKSGLPSDRFSAERTGGSVSTLTIQRTQQEDSAVYLCASSLGHGVNIQYFGAGTRLSVL.

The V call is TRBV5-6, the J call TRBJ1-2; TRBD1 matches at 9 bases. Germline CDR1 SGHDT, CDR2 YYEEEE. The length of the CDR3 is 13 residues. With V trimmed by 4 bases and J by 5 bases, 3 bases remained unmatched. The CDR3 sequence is CASSRGTGYGYTF. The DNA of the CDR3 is TGTGCCAGCAGCCGTGGGACAGGGTATGGCTACACCTTC.

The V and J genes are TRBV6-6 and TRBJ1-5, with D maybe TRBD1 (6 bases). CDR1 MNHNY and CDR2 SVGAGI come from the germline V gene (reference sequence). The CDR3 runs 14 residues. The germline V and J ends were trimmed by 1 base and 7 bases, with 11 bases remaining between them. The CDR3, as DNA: TGTGCCAGCAGTTACTGGGGGGCAGGGCAGCCCCAGCATTTT. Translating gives CASSYWGAGQPQHF.

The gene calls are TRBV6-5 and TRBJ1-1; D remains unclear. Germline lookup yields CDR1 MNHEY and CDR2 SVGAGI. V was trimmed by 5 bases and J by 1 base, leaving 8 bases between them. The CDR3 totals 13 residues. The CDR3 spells CASSTYRNTEAFF. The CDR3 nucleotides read TGTGCCAGCAGTACGTACAGGAACACTGAAGCTTTCTTT.

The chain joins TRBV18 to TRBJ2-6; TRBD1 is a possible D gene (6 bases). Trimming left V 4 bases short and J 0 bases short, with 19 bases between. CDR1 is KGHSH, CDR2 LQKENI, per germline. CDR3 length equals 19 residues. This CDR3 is CASSQVQRGIGSGANVLTF. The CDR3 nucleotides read TGTGCCAGCTCACAAGTCCAAAGGGGGATAGGCTCTGGGGCCAACGTCCTGACTTTC.

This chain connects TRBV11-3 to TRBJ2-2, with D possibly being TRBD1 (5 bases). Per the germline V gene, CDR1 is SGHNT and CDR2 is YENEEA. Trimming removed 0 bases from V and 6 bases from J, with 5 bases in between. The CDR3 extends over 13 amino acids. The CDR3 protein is CASSLDRAGELFF. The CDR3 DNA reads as TGTGCCAGCAGCTTAGACAGGGCCGGGGAGCTGTTTTTT.

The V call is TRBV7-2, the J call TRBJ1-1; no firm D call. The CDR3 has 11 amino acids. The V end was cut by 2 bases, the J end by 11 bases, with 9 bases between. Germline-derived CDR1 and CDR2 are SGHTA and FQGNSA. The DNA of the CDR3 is TGTGCCAGCAGCTTAAAGGGAATGGCTTTCTTT. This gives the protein CASSLKGMAFF.

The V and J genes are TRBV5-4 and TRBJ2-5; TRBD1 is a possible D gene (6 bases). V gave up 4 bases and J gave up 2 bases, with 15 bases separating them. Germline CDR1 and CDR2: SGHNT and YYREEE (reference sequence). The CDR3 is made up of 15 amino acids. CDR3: CASSAATGRQETQYF. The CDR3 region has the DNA TGTGCCAGCAGCGCGGCGACAGGACGACAAGAGACCCAGTACTTC.

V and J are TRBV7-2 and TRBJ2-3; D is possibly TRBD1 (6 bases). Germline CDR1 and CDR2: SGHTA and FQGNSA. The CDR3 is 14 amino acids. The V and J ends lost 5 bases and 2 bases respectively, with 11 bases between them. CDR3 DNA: TGTGCCAGCAGCCCCGACAGGTACACAGATACGCAGTATTTT. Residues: CASSPDRYTDTQYF.

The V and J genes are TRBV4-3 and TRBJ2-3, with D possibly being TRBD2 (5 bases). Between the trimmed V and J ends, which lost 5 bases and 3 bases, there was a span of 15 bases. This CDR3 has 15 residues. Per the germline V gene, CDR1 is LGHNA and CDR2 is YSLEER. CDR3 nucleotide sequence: TGCGCCAGCAGCGGCGACGGGATTGGGACAGATACGCAGTATTTT. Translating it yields CASSGDGIGTDTQYF.

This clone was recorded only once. The CDR3 reads CASSTGTGANTGELFF. CDR3 bases: TGTGCCAGCAGCACGGGGACGGGAGCGAACACCGGGGAGCTGTTTTTT. The rearrangement links TRBV7-3 to TRBJ2-2, with a tentative D call TRBD2 (6 bases). The V and J ends lost 5 bases and 0 bases respectively, with 13 bases between them. Germline V gene data show CDR1 as SGHTA and CDR2 as FQGTGA. The CDR3 totals 16 residues.